This TCR beta chain is drawn from a study of T cell responses to AZD1222 COVID-19 vaccine. Trimming shortened V by 7 bases and J by 5 bases, and 21 bases separated the two germline ends. Germline CDR1 and CDR2: MDHEN and SYDVKM. The CDR3 loop spans 16 amino acids. As to this clone: What it binds is not known.

Study conclusions and caveats: Seropositive at baseline were only a handful of AZD1222 recipients. Mostly white British, mostly female donors; authors suggested clonal diversity may be underestimated.

Method: immunoSEQ multiplex PCR; TCRdb's copy keeps in-frame clones and lacks some. The data show more than 95,000 clones, around 84% seen once. Source: peripheral blood, taken 28 days after the second AZD1222 dose. The rearrangement links TRBV28 to TRBJ2-1; D is possibly TRBD1 (6 bases). The source is an adult who received the AZD1222 COVID-19 vaccine. The CDR3: CASNQVTFRGHNEQFF. In nucleotides, the CDR3 is TGTGCCAGCAACCAGGTGACATTCAGGGGCCACAATGAGCAGTTCTTC.